The 27 T cell receptor beta chains below were found in one sample sequenced in a study of beta chain features in type 1 diabetes. All of the isolated RNA was reverse transcribed, so expressed TCRB transcripts were sequenced. Measured with immunoSEQ multiplex PCR; TCRdb has only the in-frame clones, and not every one. The profile shows 900,000 or so clones, roughly 17% of them singletons. Sequencing input: naive CD4+ T cells from blood. Every receptor here comes from a woman between 18 and 29 years old in good health.

The chain employs TRBV28 and TRBJ1-1, with D possibly matching TRBD1 (6 bases). Germline V gene sequence: CDR1 MDHEN, CDR2 SYDVKM. Trimming cost V 6 bases and J 8 bases, with 10 bases left between them. CDR3 length equals 11 residues. The CDR3, as DNA: TGTGCCAGCAGACAGGGAACCGAAGCTTTCTTT. It specifies CASRQGTEAFF.

This clone showed up just a few times. The chain employs TRBV15 and TRBJ1-2; D gene uncertain. Germline assignment: CDR1 LNHNV and CDR2 YYDKDF (reference sequence). Trimming cost V 4 bases and J 7 bases, with 16 bases left between them. The CDR3 sequence is 14 residues long. Here the CDR3 DNA reads TGTGCCACCAGCAACCAGGTTATTGCTTCTGGCTACACCTTC. It codes for CATSNQVIASGYTF.

The chain carries TRBV7-9 and TRBJ2-3; D unresolved. In germline, CDR1 is SEHNR, CDR2 FQNEAQ (reference sequence). V lost 0 bases, J lost 3 bases, and 4 bases lay in between. The CDR3 runs 13 residues. The CDR3 protein is CASSLARTDTQYF. The CDR3 bases are TGTGCCAGCAGCTTAGCCAGAACAGATACGCAGTATTTT.

This clone was detected a few times. The CDR3 protein is CASSFYRGETQYF. The CDR3, as DNA: TGTGCCAGCAGCTTTTACAGGGGTGAGACCCAGTACTTC. This rearrangement joins TRBV11-2 to TRBJ2-5, with 7 bases fitting TRBD1. Germline V CDR1 and CDR2: SGHAT, FQNNGV. The CDR3 has 13 amino acids. After removal of 3 bases from V and 5 bases from J, the junction contained 3 bases not matched to a gene.

This clone was counted only a few times. The chain joins TRBV5-1 to TRBJ2-1; 7 positions match TRBD2. Germline V gives CDR1 SGHRS, CDR2 YFSETQ. The CDR3 contains 14 residues. With V trimmed by 2 bases and J by 6 bases, 5 bases remained unmatched. CDR3: CASSLGLDRNEQFF. Written as DNA, the CDR3 is TGCGCCAGCAGCTTAGGACTAGATCGCAATGAGCAGTTCTTC.

This clone came up a few times. The V and J genes are TRBV29-1 and TRBJ2-1; 7 bases map to TRBD1. Germline V gives CDR1 SQVTM, CDR2 ANQGSEA. V lost 7 bases and J lost 6; bases outside the gene matches: 12. This CDR3 has 14 amino acids. The CDR3 is CSAPKGALANEQFF. The CDR3 bases are TGCAGCGCTCCGAAGGGGGCGCTTGCCAATGAGCAGTTCTTC.

The chain combines TRBV18 with TRBJ1-5; TRBD1 is a possible D gene (6 bases). The CDR3 length is 15 residues. Between the trimmed V and J ends, which lost 6 bases and 2 bases, there was a span of 14 bases. CDR1 and CDR2 (germline): KGHSH, LQKENI. For the CDR3, the DNA is TGTGCCAGCTCGCGAGGACAGTTGGGCAATCAGCCCCAGCATTTT. Translated: CASSRGQLGNQPQHF.

V is TRBV9 and J is TRBJ2-7; D is uncertain. Trimming cost V 0 bases and J 6 bases, with 19 bases left between them. Germline CDR1 reads SGDLS; CDR2 reads YYNGEE. This CDR3 spans 16 amino acids. CDR3 nucleotides: TGTGCCAGCAGCGTAGCTCAGGACCCGAGACCCGTCGAGCAGTACTTC. Translated, it gives CASSVAQDPRPVEQYF.

The chain links TRBV28 to TRBJ2-7; 9 positions agree with TRBD1. The ends lost 6 bases at V and 4 bases at J; junction bases unmatched: 7. Germline V lookup: CDR1 MDHEN, CDR2 SYDVKM. The CDR3 covers 14 residues. CDR3 in DNA: TGTGCCAGCAGCTGGGACAGGGAAAATTACGAGCAGTACTTC. This sequence encodes CASSWDRENYEQYF.

This clone showed up just a few times. Here the CDR3 DNA reads TGTGCCAGCTCCCCGGGACTAAAAGAGACCCAGTACTTC. Protein product: CASSPGLKETQYF. The chain combines TRBV18 with TRBJ2-5, with TRBD2 matching over 7 bases. The ends lost 6 bases at V and 3 bases at J; junction bases unmatched: 4. This CDR3 spans 13 amino acids. Germline V CDR1 and CDR2: KGHSH, LQKENI.

This clone was observed a few times. The V and J genes are TRBV14 and TRBJ1-1; D is undetermined. The V gene lost 1 base and the J gene lost 4 bases, with 7 bases spanning the gap. The CDR3 is 13 amino acids. The germline V gene encodes CDR1 SGHDN and CDR2 FVKESK. The CDR3 DNA reads TGTGCCAGCAGCCAAGTAGGGATCACTGAAGCTTTCTTT. Its protein product is CASSQVGITEAFF.

This clone was counted between two and nine times. The rearrangement links TRBV6-1 to TRBJ1-1; D unclear. The CDR3 spans 11 residues. The V end was cut by 7 bases, the J end by 10 bases, with 13 bases between. Germline V gene sequence: CDR1 MNHNS, CDR2 SASEGT. The CDR3 reads CASKERIGAFF. The CDR3 region has the DNA TGTGCCAGCAAGGAAAGAATTGGAGCTTTCTTT.

This clone was seen a few times. This chain links TRBV11-2 with TRBJ2-1; weak D call: TRBD2 (6 bases). The V end lost 5 bases, the J end lost 5 bases, and 19 bases lay between the germline ends. The germline V gene has CDR1 SGHAT and CDR2 FQNNGV. This CDR3 has 16 residues. The CDR3 is CASSAYPLREHNEQFF. The CDR3 coding sequence is TGTGCCAGCAGCGCCTACCCCTTGCGGGAACACAATGAGCAGTTCTTC. Supplemented by reference TRBV11-2 and TRBJ2-1, the full variable domain reads EAGVAQSPRYKIIEKRQSVAFWCNPISGHATLYWYQQILGQGPKLLIQFQNNGVVDDSQLPKDRFSAERLKGVDSTLKIQPAKLEDSAVYLCASSAYPLREHNEQFFGPGTRLTVL.

In this sample, this clone turned up a few times. V gene TRBV7-9 combines with J gene TRBJ2-1; 9 bases are shared with TRBD2. J lost 4 bases, V lost 4 bases, and 5 bases had no gene match. The CDR3 sequence is 15 residues long. The germline V gene has CDR1 SEHNR and CDR2 FQNEAQ (reference sequence). CDR3 nucleotides: TGTGCCAGCAGCTCTAGCGGGAAGCCGTACAATGAGCAGTTCTTC. Translating gives CASSSSGKPYNEQFF.

The chain carries TRBV19 and TRBJ1-2; D is unclear. Germline lookup yields CDR1 LNHDA and CDR2 SQIVND (reference sequence). V was clipped by 4 bases and J by 1 base, with 10 bases between them. The CDR3 covers 14 residues. The CDR3 nucleotides read TGTGCCAGTAGTAGAGACGCTATTAACTATGGCTACACCTTC. Translation: CASSRDAINYGYTF. Supplemented by reference TRBV19 and TRBJ1-2, the full variable domain reads DGGITQSPKYLFRKEGQNVTLSCEQNLNHDAMYWYRQDPGQGLRLIYYSQIVNDFQKGDIAEGYSVSREKKESFPLTVTSAQKNPTAFYLCASSRDAINYGYTFGSGTRLTVV.

The chain has TRBV18 and TRBJ2-6, with D perhaps matching TRBD2 (5 bases). V lost 5 bases to trimming and J lost 1 base, with 9 bases between them. Germline V gene lookup returns CDR1 KGHSH and CDR2 LQKENI. This CDR3 has 15 residues. CDR3 sequence: CASSTGNSGANVLTF. In DNA, the CDR3 is TGTGCCAGCTCAACCGGGAATTCTGGGGCCAACGTCCTGACTTTC.

The chain couples TRBV6-5 to TRBJ2-2; D might be TRBD1 (5 bases). Trimming cost V 8 bases and J 6 bases, with 19 bases left between them. The CDR3 consists of 15 residues. Germline assignment: CDR1 MNHEY and CDR2 SVGAGI. The CDR3 here is CASPRATSLPGELFF. The CDR3 nucleotides are TGTGCCAGCCCCAGGGCAACTTCTCTTCCCGGGGAGCTGTTTTTT.

This chain uses TRBV2 with TRBJ1-5; D is possibly TRBD1 (6 bases). Trimming removed 5 bases from V and 3 bases from J, with 14 bases in between. This CDR3 contains 15 residues. The germline V gene has CDR1 SNHLY and CDR2 FYNNEI. The CDR3: CASSLEQGTNQPQHF. CDR3 coding DNA: TGTGCCAGCAGTTTGGAACAGGGCACCAATCAGCCCCAGCATTTT.

This clone was seen more than once but under ten times. The chain carries TRBV13 and TRBJ2-1; no definite D call. This CDR3 contains 14 residues. V was shortened by 11 bases and J by 2 bases, with 16 bases between the two germline ends. Per the germline V gene, CDR1 is PRHDT and CDR2 is FYEKMQ (reference sequence). CDR3 amino acids: CAFHQSGTYNEQFF. Written as DNA, the CDR3 is TGTGCCTTTCACCAAAGTGGAACCTACAATGAGCAGTTCTTC.

This clone was counted a few times. The genes are TRBV6-6 and TRBJ2-1, with D hard to call. CDR1 MNHNY and CDR2 SVGAGI come from the germline V gene (reference sequence). Trimming cost V 6 bases and J 10 bases, with 13 bases left between them. The CDR3 has 12 residues. The CDR3 spells CASSPLGREQFF. The CDR3 DNA reads TGTGCCAGCAGCCCCTTGGGCAGGGAGCAGTTCTTC.

This clone has just a few counts. The same CDR3 is also encoded by other DNA sequences in this sample. V and J are TRBV10-3 and TRBJ2-7; TRBD1 might be the D (5 bases). Germline CDR1 and CDR2: ENHRY and SYGVKD. V was trimmed by 9 bases and J by 4 bases, leaving 13 bases between them. This CDR3 has 12 residues. The CDR3 region is CAIRQGSYEQYF. The CDR3 coding sequence is TGTGCCATTCGCCAGGGTTCGTACGAGCAGTACTTC.

This clone was seen only a few times. The chain combines TRBV29-1 with TRBJ2-6; no clear D gene. The germline V gene encodes CDR1 SQVTM and CDR2 ANQGSEA. The CDR3 contains 15 residues. V was clipped by 4 bases and J by 0 bases, with 10 bases between them. This chain's CDR3 is CSVGSVLSGANVLTF. The DNA for the CDR3 is TGCAGCGTTGGATCTGTACTCTCTGGGGCCAACGTCCTGACTTTC. The variable domain in full, completed from reference TRBV29-1 and TRBJ2-6, reads SAVISQKPSRDICQRGTSLTIQCQVDSQVTMMFWYRQQPGQSLTLIATANQGSEATYESGFVIDKFPISRPNLTFSTLTVSNMSPEDSSIYLCSVGSVLSGANVLTFGAGSRLTVL.

A remark on this clone: The same CDR3 is also encoded by other DNA sequences in this sample. This rearrangement joins TRBV27 to TRBJ1-5; 8 nucleotides agree with TRBD1. V was clipped by 5 bases and J by 4 bases; unmatched bases: 4. The CDR3 covers 14 residues. The germline CDR1 and CDR2 sequences are MNHEY and SMNVEV (reference sequence). CDR3 sequence: CASSPRTGNQPQHF. CDR3 coding DNA: TGTGCCAGCAGTCCCCGGACAGGGAATCAGCCCCAGCATTTT.

This clone was counted between two and nine times. This chain connects TRBV7-9 to TRBJ1-1; a possible D gene is TRBD1 (5 bases). The V and J ends lost 3 bases and 2 bases respectively, with 7 bases between them. CDR3 length equals 13 residues. CDR1 is SEHNR and CDR2 is FQNEAQ in the germline V gene (reference sequence). CDR3 sequence: CASSLDTNTEAFF. DNA for the CDR3: TGTGCCAGCAGCTTGGACACCAACACTGAAGCTTTCTTT.

The chain couples TRBV7-9 to TRBJ2-3, with D unresolved. Germline CDR1 reads SEHNR; CDR2 reads FQNEAQ (reference sequence). This CDR3 has 13 amino acids. V was trimmed by 2 bases and J by 3 bases, leaving 6 bases between them. CDR3: CASSLRQTDTQYF. CDR3 sequence (DNA): TGTGCCAGCAGCTTACGTCAGACAGATACGCAGTATTTT.

This clone was recorded a few times. The same CDR3 arises from other DNA sequences in this sample as well. The chain uses TRBV18 and TRBJ1-1; D gene ambiguous. The CDR3 runs to 13 residues. The V and J ends lost 4 bases and 1 base respectively, with 7 bases between them. The V gene's germline CDR1 is KGHSH and CDR2 LQKENI. The CDR3 here is CASSHGRNTEAFF. DNA for the CDR3: TGTGCCAGCTCACATGGGCGGAACACTGAAGCTTTCTTT.

Details on this clone: Other DNA sequences in the sample encode the same CDR3. The chain uses TRBV11-2 and TRBJ2-7; TRBD1 aligns across 11 bases. V lost 3 bases to trimming and J lost 4 bases; unmatched junction nucleotides: 2. Germline values: CDR1 SGHAT, CDR2 FQNNGV. The CDR3 consists of 14 residues. Here the CDR3 reads CASSLDRGPYEQYF. CDR3 DNA sequence: TGTGCCAGCAGCTTGGACAGGGGGCCTTACGAGCAGTACTTC.